The 13 T cell receptor beta chains below were found in one sample sequenced in a study of spatial heterogeneity in lung cancer. General study results and limits: The number of expanded tumor alpha and beta chains correlated with mutation number.

MiXCR was run by TCRdb on the 5' RACE reads, yielding one entry per CDR3 protein. The sample shows 8,700 or so distinct CDR3 sequences, approximately 14% of them seen only once. What these receptors recognize is not known. Indicated time point: sample taken at primary tumor resection. Sequences were derived from lung tumor tissue, sampled at surgery. These receptors were obtained from a male donor with early-stage non-small cell lung cancer.

By share of the sample, this clonotype is medium-sized. V and J are TRBV3-1 and TRBJ2-1; 7 positions match TRBD2. Germline loops: CDR1 LGHDT, CDR2 YNNKEL (reference sequence). This CDR3 has 14 residues. V trimming: 4 bases; J trimming: 4 bases; junction bases outside the gene matches: 4. The CDR3 sequence is CASSLGDYYNEQFF. DNA of the CDR3: TGTGCCAGCAGCCTTGGGGACTATTACAATGAGCAGTTCTTC.

This clonotype was seen many times. V usage is TRBV27 and J usage is TRBJ2-7; TRBD2 is a possible D gene (6 bases). Trimming took off 4 bases at V and 0 bases at J, with 19 bases between the two ends. The CDR3 consists of 17 residues. Germline CDR1 and CDR2: MNHEY and SMNVEV (reference sequence). As DNA, the CDR3 is TGTGCCAGCAGTTACTTTTACGGAGGGACCGTCTCCTACGAGCAGTACTTC. This gives the protein CASSYFYGGTVSYEQYF.

This clonotype has a count of ten or more. V usage is TRBV12-3 or TRBV12-4 and J usage is TRBJ2-5, with 11 bases aligning to TRBD2. The J segment lost 0 bases and the V segment lost 6 bases, leaving 9 bases of the junction unmatched. The CDR3 sequence is 17 residues long. The CDR3 loop is CASSKQRGLADQETQYF. CDR3 DNA: TGTGCCAGCAGCAAACAGCGGGGACTAGCGGACCAAGAGACCCAGTACTTC.

This clonotype was seen repeatedly, ten times or more. The chain carries TRBV25-1 and TRBJ2-3; 9 positions agree with TRBD1. The CDR3 is 20 amino acids. Germline CDR1 and CDR2: MGHDK and SYGVNS. The trim removed 1 base at V and 0 bases at J, leaving 14 bases unmatched. The CDR3 nucleotides are TGTGCCAGCAGTGAATGGGGGACAGGGCGCTTTGGACTCAGCACAGATACGCAGTATTTT. It specifies CASSEWGTGRFGLSTDTQYF.

This clonotype was seen many times. The chain has TRBV11-3 and TRBJ1-1, with a tentative D call TRBD1 (6 bases). The CDR3 has 14 amino acids. Germline V gives CDR1 SGHNT, CDR2 YENEEA. V lost 7 bases, J lost 11 bases, and 23 bases lay in between. In DNA, the CDR3 is TGTGCCAGCAACCCGATGACAGGCGGTCCTGGCGCTTTCTTT. Translated, it gives CASNPMTGGPGAFF.

This clonotype was seen many times. CDR3 DNA: TGTGCCAGCAGCCAAACACCGGACGCTGCCTACGAGCAGTACTTC. Its protein product is CASSQTPDAAYEQYF. V is TRBV3-1 and J is TRBJ2-7; D call uncertain. Trimming removed 2 bases from V and 2 bases from J, with 13 bases in between. Germline CDR1 LGHDT, CDR2 YNNKEL (reference sequence). The length of the CDR3 is 15 residues.

This clonotype was counted ten times or more. The V gene is TRBV11-3, the J gene TRBJ2-2; tentative D call: TRBD2 (5 bases). This CDR3 region has 15 residues. Germline V CDR1 and CDR2: SGHNT, YENEEA. Trimming removed 5 bases from V and 2 bases from J, with 12 bases in between. CDR3 sequence reads: CASSRTLRNTGELFF. Here the CDR3 DNA reads TGTGCCAGCAGCCGGACTCTGCGAAACACCGGGGAGCTGTTTTTT.

This clonotype was recorded many times. V gene TRBV30 combines with J gene TRBJ1-2; TRBD1 matches 10 bases. Germline CDR1 GTSNPN, CDR2 SVGIG (reference sequence). The CDR3 runs 17 residues. V trimming: 0 bases; J trimming: 0 bases; junction bases outside the gene matches: 7. Here the CDR3 reads CAWSVRGQGPSNYGYTF. CDR3 nucleotides: TGTGCCTGGAGTGTACGGGGACAGGGGCCCTCTAACTATGGCTACACCTTC.

This clonotype was counted ten times or more. CDR3 protein: CASSLSLGNTEAFF. The DNA for the CDR3 is TGTGCCAGCAGTTTAAGTTTGGGGAACACTGAAGCTTTCTTT. The gene calls are TRBV12-3 or TRBV12-4 and TRBJ1-1; D gene ambiguous. CDR3 size: 14 residues. Between the trimmed V and J ends, which lost 2 bases and 1 base, there was a span of 8 bases.

Ten or more counts support this clonotype. V and J are TRBV18 and TRBJ1-5, with unresolved D. The V gene's germline CDR1 is KGHSH and CDR2 LQKENI. The CDR3 length is 15 residues. Between the trimmed V and J ends, which lost 2 bases and 6 bases, there was a span of 14 bases. This CDR3 reads CASSPGVRFGQPQHF. The CDR3 DNA follows: TGTGCCAGCTCACCAGGCGTGAGGTTTGGTCAGCCCCAGCATTTT.

This clonotype came up a few times. The gene calls are TRBV3-1 and TRBJ2-5; 8 bases are shared with TRBD1. This CDR3 is built from 16 residues. Trimming cost V 4 bases and J 4 bases; bases outside gene matches: 11. The germline V gene encodes CDR1 LGHDT and CDR2 YNNKEL (reference sequence). The CDR3 sequence is CASSLGRGTGGETQYF. The CDR3, as DNA: TGTGCCAGCAGCCTAGGTCGAGGGACAGGAGGAGAGACCCAGTACTTC.

At least ten counts were recorded for this clonotype. This chain connects TRBV6-1 to TRBJ2-7; no clear D gene. Trimming shortened V by 5 bases and J by 0 bases, and 11 bases separated the two germline ends. CDR3 size: 14 residues. Per germline, CDR1 MNHNS and CDR2 SASEGT. CDR3 DNA: TGTGCCAGCAGTCTCCCTTCCAGCTCCTACGAGCAGTACTTC. This gives the protein CASSLPSSSYEQYF.

As concerns this clonotype: Since no conserved phenylalanine or tryptophan closes the CDR3, a read error is the likely cause. The chain links TRBV7-7 to TRBJ2-5; the D call may be TRBD1 or TRBD2 (7 bases each). Germline CDR1 is SSHAT and CDR2 is FNYEAQ (reference sequence). The length of the CDR3 is 16 residues. The CDR3 here is CASSSLQGGGVETQYY. The DNA of the CDR3 is TGTGCTAGCAGCTCTTTGCAGGGAGGGGGCGTAGAGACCCAGTACTAC.